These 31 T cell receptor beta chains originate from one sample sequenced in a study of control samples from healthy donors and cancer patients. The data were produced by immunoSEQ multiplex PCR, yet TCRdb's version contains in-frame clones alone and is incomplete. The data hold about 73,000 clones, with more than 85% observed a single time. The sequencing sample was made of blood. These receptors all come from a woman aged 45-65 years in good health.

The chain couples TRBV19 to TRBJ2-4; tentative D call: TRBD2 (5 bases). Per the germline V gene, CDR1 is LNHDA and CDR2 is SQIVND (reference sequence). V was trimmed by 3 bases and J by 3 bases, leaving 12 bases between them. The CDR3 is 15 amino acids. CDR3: CASSMRVSGKNIQYF. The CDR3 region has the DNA TGTGCCAGTAGTATGAGGGTGTCAGGCAAAAACATTCAGTACTTC.

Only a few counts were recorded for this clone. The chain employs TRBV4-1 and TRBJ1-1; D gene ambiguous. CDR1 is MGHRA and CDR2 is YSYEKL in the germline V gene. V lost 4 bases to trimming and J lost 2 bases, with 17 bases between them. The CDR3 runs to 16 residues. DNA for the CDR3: TGCGCCAGCAGCCGAGGAGAATTCACACAAAACACTGAAGCTTTCTTT. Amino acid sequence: CASSRGEFTQNTEAFF.

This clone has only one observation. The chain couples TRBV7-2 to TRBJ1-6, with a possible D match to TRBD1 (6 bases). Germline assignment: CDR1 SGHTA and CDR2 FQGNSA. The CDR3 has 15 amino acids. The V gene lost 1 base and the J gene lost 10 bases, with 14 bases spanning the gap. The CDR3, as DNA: TGTGCCAGCAGCTTAGAACAGGGTGTTGGCTCACCCCTCCACTTT. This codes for CASSLEQGVGSPLHF.

The CDR3 is CASSLPGQPQHF. The CDR3 DNA reads as TGTGCCAGCAGCTTACCGGGGCAGCCCCAGCATTTT. The V call is TRBV7-9, the J call TRBJ1-5; D gene ambiguous. V was clipped by 2 bases and J by 7 bases, with 6 bases between them. The germline gives CDR1 SEHNR, CDR2 FQNEAQ (reference sequence). The CDR3 has 12 residues.

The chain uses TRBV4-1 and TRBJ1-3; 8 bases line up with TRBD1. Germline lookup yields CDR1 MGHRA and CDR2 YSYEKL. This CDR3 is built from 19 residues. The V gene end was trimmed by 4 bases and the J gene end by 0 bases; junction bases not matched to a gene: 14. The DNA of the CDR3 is TGCGCCAGCAGCCCGCGACAGGGGCCCACCATCAGCTCTGGAAACACCATATATTTT. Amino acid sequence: CASSPRQGPTISSGNTIYF.

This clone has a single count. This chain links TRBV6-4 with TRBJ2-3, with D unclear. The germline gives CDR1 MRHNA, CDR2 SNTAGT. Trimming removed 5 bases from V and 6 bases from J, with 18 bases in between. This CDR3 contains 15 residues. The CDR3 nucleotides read TGTGCCAGCAGTTCCCGTCCAGGAGACGGGGATACGCAGTATTTT. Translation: CASSSRPGDGDTQYF.

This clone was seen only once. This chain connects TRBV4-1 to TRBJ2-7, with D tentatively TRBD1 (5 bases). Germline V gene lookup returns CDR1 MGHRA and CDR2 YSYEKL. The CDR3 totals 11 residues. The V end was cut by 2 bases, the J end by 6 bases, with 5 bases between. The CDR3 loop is CASSQQGEQYF. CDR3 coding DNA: TGCGCCAGCAGCCAACAGGGCGAGCAGTACTTC.

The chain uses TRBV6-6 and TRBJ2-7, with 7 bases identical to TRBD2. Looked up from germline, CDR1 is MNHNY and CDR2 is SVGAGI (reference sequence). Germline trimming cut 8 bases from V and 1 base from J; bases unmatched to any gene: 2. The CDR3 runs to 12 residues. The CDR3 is CASGRASYEQYF. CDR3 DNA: TGTGCCAGCGGGAGGGCGTCCTACGAGCAGTACTTC.

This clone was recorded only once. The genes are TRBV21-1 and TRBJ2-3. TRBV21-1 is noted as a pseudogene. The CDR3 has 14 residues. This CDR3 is CAEQRDEPGDTQYF. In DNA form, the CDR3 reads TGTGCCGAGCAGAGGGACGAGCCGGGAGATACGCAGTATTTT.

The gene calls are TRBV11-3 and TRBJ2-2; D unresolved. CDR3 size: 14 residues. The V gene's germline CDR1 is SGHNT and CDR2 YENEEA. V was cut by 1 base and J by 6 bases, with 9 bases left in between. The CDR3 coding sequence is TGTGCCAGCAGCTTAGGGGCCTTGGCCGGGGAGCTGTTTTTT. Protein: CASSLGALAGELFF.

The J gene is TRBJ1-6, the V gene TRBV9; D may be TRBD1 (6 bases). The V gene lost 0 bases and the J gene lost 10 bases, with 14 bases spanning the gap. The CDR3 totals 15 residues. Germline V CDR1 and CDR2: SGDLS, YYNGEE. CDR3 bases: TGTGCCAGCAGCGTAGCCGGGACACCGGCCTCACCCCTCCACTTT. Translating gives CASSVAGTPASPLHF.

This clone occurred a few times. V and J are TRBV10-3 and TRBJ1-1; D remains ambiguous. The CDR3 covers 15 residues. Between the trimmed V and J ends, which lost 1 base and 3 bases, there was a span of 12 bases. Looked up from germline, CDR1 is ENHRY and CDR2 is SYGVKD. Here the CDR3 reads CAISEYRGPHTEAFF. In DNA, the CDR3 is TGTGCCATCAGTGAGTATCGAGGACCGCACACTGAAGCTTTCTTT.

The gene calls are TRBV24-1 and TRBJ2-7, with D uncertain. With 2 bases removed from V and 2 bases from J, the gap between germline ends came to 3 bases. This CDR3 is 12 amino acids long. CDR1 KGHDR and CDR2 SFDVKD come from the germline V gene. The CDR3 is CATSDSTYEQYF. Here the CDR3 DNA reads TGTGCCACCAGTGATTCGACCTACGAGCAGTACTTC.

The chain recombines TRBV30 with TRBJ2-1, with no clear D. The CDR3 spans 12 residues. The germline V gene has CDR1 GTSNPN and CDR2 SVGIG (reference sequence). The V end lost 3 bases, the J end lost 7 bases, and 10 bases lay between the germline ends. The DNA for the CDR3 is TGTGCCTGGAGCCCTTCTAGGAATGAGCAGTTCTTC. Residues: CAWSPSRNEQFF.

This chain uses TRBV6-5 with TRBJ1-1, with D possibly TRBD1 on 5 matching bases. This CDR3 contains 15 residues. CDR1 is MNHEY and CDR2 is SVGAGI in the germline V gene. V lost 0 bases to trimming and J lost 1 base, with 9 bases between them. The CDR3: CASSYSGRQNTEAFF. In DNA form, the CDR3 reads TGTGCCAGCAGTTACTCGGGACGGCAGAACACTGAAGCTTTCTTT.

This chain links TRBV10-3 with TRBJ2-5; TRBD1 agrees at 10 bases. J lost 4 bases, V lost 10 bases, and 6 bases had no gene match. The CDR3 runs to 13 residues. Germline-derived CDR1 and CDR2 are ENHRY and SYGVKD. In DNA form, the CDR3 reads TGTGCCAGCTCTGACAGGGGGCGAGAGACCCAGTACTTC. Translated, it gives CASSDRGRETQYF.

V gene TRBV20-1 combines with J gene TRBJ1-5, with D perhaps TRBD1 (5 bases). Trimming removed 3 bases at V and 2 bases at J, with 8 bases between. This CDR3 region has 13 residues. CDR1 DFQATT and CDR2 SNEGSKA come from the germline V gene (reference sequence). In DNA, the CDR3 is TGCAGTGCTAGTGGAGGGGGCAATCAGCCCCAGCATTTT. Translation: CSASGGGNQPQHF.

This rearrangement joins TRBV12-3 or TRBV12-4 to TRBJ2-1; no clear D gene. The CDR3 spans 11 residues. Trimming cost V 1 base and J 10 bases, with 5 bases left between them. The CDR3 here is CASSLVEEQFF. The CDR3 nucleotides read TGTGCCAGCAGTTTAGTAGAGGAGCAGTTCTTC.

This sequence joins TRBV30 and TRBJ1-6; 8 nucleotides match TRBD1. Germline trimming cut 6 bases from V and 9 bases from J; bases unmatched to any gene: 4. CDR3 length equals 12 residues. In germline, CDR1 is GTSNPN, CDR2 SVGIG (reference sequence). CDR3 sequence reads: CACRTGRSPLHF. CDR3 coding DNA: TGTGCCTGCCGGACAGGGCGTTCACCCCTCCACTTT.

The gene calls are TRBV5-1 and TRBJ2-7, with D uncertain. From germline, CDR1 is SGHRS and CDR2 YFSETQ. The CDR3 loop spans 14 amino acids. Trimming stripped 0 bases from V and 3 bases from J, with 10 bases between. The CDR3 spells CASSLAPALYEQYF. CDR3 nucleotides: TGCGCCAGCAGCTTGGCTCCAGCGCTCTACGAGCAGTACTTC.

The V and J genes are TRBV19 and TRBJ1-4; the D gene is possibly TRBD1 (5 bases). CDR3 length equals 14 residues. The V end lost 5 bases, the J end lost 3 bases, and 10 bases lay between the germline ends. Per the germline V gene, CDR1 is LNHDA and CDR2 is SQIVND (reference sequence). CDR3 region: CASSRGTANEKLFF. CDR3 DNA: TGTGCCAGTAGTCGGGGGACGGCTAATGAAAAACTGTTTTTT.

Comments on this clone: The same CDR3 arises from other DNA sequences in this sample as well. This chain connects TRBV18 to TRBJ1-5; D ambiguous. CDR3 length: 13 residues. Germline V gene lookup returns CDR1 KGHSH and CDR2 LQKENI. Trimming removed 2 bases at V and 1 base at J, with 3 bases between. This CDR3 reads CASSPGSNQPQHF. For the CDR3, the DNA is TGTGCCAGCTCACCAGGGAGCAATCAGCCCCAGCATTTT.

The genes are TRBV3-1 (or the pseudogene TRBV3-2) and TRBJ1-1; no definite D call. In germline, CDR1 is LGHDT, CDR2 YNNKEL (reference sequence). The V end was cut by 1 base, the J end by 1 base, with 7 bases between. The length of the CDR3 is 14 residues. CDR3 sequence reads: CASSQVVGNTEAFF. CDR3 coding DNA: TGTGCCAGCAGCCAAGTAGTAGGGAACACTGAAGCTTTCTTT.

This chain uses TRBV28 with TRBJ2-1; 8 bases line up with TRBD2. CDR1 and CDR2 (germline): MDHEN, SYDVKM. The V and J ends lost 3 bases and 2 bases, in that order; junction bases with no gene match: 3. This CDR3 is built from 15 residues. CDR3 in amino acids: CASSLAGRAYNEQFF. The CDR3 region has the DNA TGTGCCAGCAGTTTGGCCGGGAGGGCCTACAATGAGCAGTTCTTC.

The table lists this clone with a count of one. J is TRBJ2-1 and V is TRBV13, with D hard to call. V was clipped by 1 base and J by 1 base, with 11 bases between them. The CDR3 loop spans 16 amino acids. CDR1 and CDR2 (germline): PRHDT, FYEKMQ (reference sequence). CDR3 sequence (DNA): TGTGCCAGCAGCTTAGATGACGAACTATCCTACAATGAGCAGTTCTTC. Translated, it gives CASSLDDELSYNEQFF.

CDR3 loop: CASSFGTGATGELFF. CDR3 nucleotides: TGTGCCAGCAGCTTTGGGACAGGGGCAACAGGGGAGCTGTTTTTT. This chain connects TRBV5-4 to TRBJ2-2; TRBD1 agrees at 10 bases. In germline, CDR1 is SGHNT, CDR2 YYREEE (reference sequence). V lost 2 bases and J lost 8; bases outside the gene matches: 6. CDR3 size: 15 residues.

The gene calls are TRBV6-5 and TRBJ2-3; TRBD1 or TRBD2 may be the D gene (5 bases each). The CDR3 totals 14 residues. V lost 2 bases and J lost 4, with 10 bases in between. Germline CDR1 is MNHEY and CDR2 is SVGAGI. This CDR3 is CASSYLGAADTQYF. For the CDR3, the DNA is TGTGCCAGCAGTTACCTCGGGGCCGCAGATACGCAGTATTTT.

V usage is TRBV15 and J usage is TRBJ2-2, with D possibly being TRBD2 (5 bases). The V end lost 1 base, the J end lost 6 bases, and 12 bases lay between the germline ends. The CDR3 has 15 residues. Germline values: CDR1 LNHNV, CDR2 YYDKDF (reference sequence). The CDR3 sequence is CATSRVMRAAGELFF. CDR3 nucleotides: TGTGCCACCAGCAGAGTCATGCGGGCGGCCGGGGAGCTGTTTTTT.

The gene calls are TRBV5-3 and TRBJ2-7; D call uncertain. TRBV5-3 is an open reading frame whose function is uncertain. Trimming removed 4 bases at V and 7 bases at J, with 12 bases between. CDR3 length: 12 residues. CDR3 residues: CARSPFTLEQYF. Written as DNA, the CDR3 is TGTGCCAGAAGCCCCTTTACTTTGGAGCAGTACTTC.

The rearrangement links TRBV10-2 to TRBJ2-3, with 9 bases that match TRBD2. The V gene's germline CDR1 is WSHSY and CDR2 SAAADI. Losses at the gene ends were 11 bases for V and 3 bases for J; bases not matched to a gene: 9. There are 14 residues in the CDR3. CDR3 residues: CASEGLAGTDTQYF. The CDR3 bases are TGCGCCTCCGAGGGGCTAGCGGGGACAGATACGCAGTATTTT.

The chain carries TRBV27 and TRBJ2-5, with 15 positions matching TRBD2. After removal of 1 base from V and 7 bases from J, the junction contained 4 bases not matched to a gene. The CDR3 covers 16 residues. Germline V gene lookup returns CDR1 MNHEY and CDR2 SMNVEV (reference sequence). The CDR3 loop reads CASSLLTGLAGGTQYF. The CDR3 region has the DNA TGTGCCAGCAGTTTATTAACGGGACTAGCGGGAGGGACCCAGTACTTC.